Listed here is a single TCR beta chain. The specificity of this receptor is unknown. Within one base of it there is no much larger clone, and no base qualities were kept. Systemically healthy Caucasian individuals from Russia, some 38 in total and aged roughly 6 to 100 years, were included as donors. Each donor gave about 9.8 milliliters of peripheral blood, drawn into EDTA-treated Vacutainer tubes. PBMCs were isolated by Ficoll-Paque density-gradient centrifugation, with at least 6 million obtained per sample. Total RNA was extracted from PBMCs with Trizol reagent, with at least 5 micrograms obtained per sample. Naive CD45RAhigh/CD27high T cell percentages were measured by flow cytometry on a PBMC aliquot from every donor. The library was obtained by 5' RACE. Sequenced on an Illumina HiSeq 2500. A second PCR of 7 to 11 cycles was run with a J-beta primer mix and a sample-barcoded 5' primer. A template-switch 5' adaptor carrying 12 random nucleotides introduced a unique molecular identifier onto each TCR beta cDNA molecule. Each sample yielded at least 2.5 million CDR3-containing paired-end reads. All of the RNA was converted into first-strand cDNA using the Mint cDNA synthesis kit, with a TRBC-specific oligonucleotide serving as the primer. All cDNA was treated with uracil-DNA glycosylase and then went through a first 18-cycle PCR with the universal primers M1SS and BC2_uni_R. On the authors' methods: Each sample was normalized by randomly selecting 1 million high-quality reads, each carrying a distinct molecular identifier. Instead of being binned into consensus sequences, reads that shared molecular identifiers were thrown out. MiTCR, with a Q25 quality threshold and the strictest error-elimination algorithm, was used for CDR3 identification, clonotype clustering and error correction. A nonparametric unseen species model with Euler transformation was used to estimate lower-bound total TCR beta diversity. TCRdb reran the public reads through fastp at Q25 and MiXCR, keeping productive beta chains. Rows are unified per CDR3 protein, each entry keeping the most common DNA and genes. TCRdb, not the original authors, processed these V and J calls. The sample table holds around 1,500,000 distinct CDR3 sequences, of which approximately 28% were seen once. Jointly, the top ten make up 6.5% to 8.5% of the sample.

The data were taken from a study of blood T cells in healthy people across ages (dated by TCRdb to between 2015 and 2016). The study in broad terms: In model experiments, roughly one uniquely barcoded TCR beta cDNA molecule per two T cells was captured by template switching. The study measured age-related changes in TCR beta repertoire diversity using deep sequencing normalized with unique cDNA molecular identifiers. The donors were divided into four age groups: young (average around 16 years), middle-aged (about 39), aged (62) and long-lived (roughly 82). To avoid experimental bias, donors of different ages were spread randomly across the sequencing lanes. Using the same blood draw, the study looked at two additional independent replicas of 1 million unique cDNA reads for two donors, one aged 18 to 29 and the other aged 80 or older.

The full study reports these points: Conclusive comparison of naive and antigen-experienced compartments was prevented by the profiling of bulk unsorted PBMCs. A strong correlation was found between observed TCR beta diversity and the percentage of naive T cells measured by flow cytometry. Observed TCR beta diversity per million T cells fell roughly linearly with age, and a significant reduction was already apparent by age about 38. Total diversity estimates from one million sequenced T cells were considered lower bounds and underestimates. The long-lived group showed more naive CD4+ T cells, fewer expanded clones and increased TCR diversity than the aged group, suggesting age selection. The CMV infection status of donors was not known, potentially confounding age-related changes in expanded clonotypes.

The sequenced material came from blood. The sequence was collected from a woman under 40 in good health.

The CDR3 corresponds to CASGVNQETQYF. The DNA sequence is as follows: TGTGCCAGCGGAGTGAACCAAGAGACCCAGTACTTC. The chain is encoded by TRBV2 joined to TRBJ2-5, with the D gene call left open. Its CDR3 holds 12 amino acids, cysteine through phenylalanine. Only the CDR3 region is kept as DNA, spanning 36 bases read in frame from base 1. Looking up the germline V gene yields CDR1 SNHLY and CDR2 FYNNEI. The germline ends are 7 bases apart after V is trimmed by 8 bases and J by 0 bases.